Below are 26 T cell receptor beta chains sequenced from a single sample in a study of OX40 agonist ivuxolimab in advanced cancers. Profiled with immunoSEQ multiplex PCR; TCRdb holds only in-frame clones, not every one. The sample shows about 43,000 clones, around 90% of them seen only once. The sequenced sample was CD4+ or CD8+ T cells sorted from blood, obtained in a trial of the OX40 agonist ivuxolimab. The receptor source for this set is an adult with an advanced solid tumor such as melanoma, head and neck, liver or kidney cancer.

V is TRBV28 and J is TRBJ1-2; perhaps TRBD1 as D (6 bases). Germline V gene data show CDR1 as MDHEN and CDR2 as SYDVKM. The V end was cut by 3 bases, the J end by 8 bases, with 16 bases between. CDR3 size: 14 residues. Written as DNA, the CDR3 is TGTGCCAGCAGTTTGGGGGACACCGCCTGGGGCTACACCTTC. It yields the protein CASSLGDTAWGYTF.

This clone was observed a single time. CDR3 protein: CASSETGTGLREQFF. As DNA, the CDR3 is TGTGCCAGCAGCGAAACCGGGACAGGCTTGAGGGAGCAGTTCTTC. The chain is built from TRBV27 and TRBJ2-1, with 8 positions matching TRBD1. This CDR3 contains 15 residues. Per the germline V gene, CDR1 is MNHEY and CDR2 is SMNVEV (reference sequence). V was pared by 6 bases and J by 10 bases, with 14 bases of the junction left unmatched.

The chain is built from TRBV6-5 and TRBJ2-7, with D maybe TRBD1 (5 bases). CDR3 length: 12 amino acids. Per germline, CDR1 MNHEY and CDR2 SVGAGI. V was pared by 8 bases and J by 5 bases, with 13 bases between. In nucleotides, the CDR3 is TGTGCCAGCTTCGCGGCAGGGAACGAGCAGTACTTC. It yields the protein CASFAAGNEQYF.

The genes are TRBV4-1 and TRBJ2-2, with D hard to call. Germline V gene lookup returns CDR1 MGHRA and CDR2 YSYEKL. The CDR3 is 13 amino acids. V was clipped by 7 bases and J by 5 bases, with 11 bases between them. CDR3 residues: CASNEAGTGELFF. CDR3 sequence (DNA): TGCGCCAGCAATGAGGCCGGGACCGGGGAGCTGTTTTTT.

This sequence joins TRBV28 and TRBJ2-3; 10 bases are shared with TRBD1. The CDR3 extends over 14 amino acids. Unmatched junction bases numbered 3, after V lost 5 bases and J lost 4 bases. Germline V gene sequence: CDR1 MDHEN, CDR2 SYDVKM. DNA for the CDR3: TGTGCCAGCAGTCCGGGACAGGGGTCAGATACGCAGTATTTT. It encodes CASSPGQGSDTQYF. Looking up the rest from reference TRBV28 and TRBJ2-3 gives the full variable domain: DVKVTQSSRYLVKRTGEKVFLECVQDMDHENMFWYRQDPGLGLRLIYFSYDVKMKEKGDIPEGYSVSREKKERFSLILESASTNQTSMYLCASSPGQGSDTQYFGPGTRLTVL.

The chain is built from TRBV7-9 and TRBJ2-1, with 13 nucleotides matching TRBD2. V lost 6 bases, J lost 9 bases, and 8 bases stayed unmatched. The CDR3 has 15 residues. Germline CDR1 and CDR2: SEHNR and FQNEAQ (reference sequence). The CDR3 here is CASRPGTSGEGEQFF. Written as DNA, the CDR3 is TGTGCCAGCAGGCCCGGGACTAGCGGGGAAGGTGAGCAGTTCTTC.

This chain links TRBV27 with TRBJ2-5, with 9 positions matching TRBD1. V gave up 1 base and J gave up 5 bases; unmatched junction bases: 8. Germline CDR1 MNHEY, CDR2 SMNVEV (reference sequence). The CDR3 spans 16 residues. The CDR3 DNA follows: TGTGCCAGCAGTTTATTACCGGGACAGGGCGAGGAGACCCAGTACTTC. Its protein is CASSLLPGQGEETQYF.

The rearrangement links TRBV2 to TRBJ2-7; D gene ambiguous. Trimming took 7 bases from V and 4 from J, leaving 8 bases between them. CDR1 is SNHLY and CDR2 is FYNNEI in the germline V gene. This CDR3 spans 11 amino acids. Written as DNA, the CDR3 is TGTGCCAGCACCCACAATTACGAGCAGTACTTC. It is translated as CASTHNYEQYF.

The chain combines TRBV13 with TRBJ2-7, with unresolved D. From germline, CDR1 is PRHDT and CDR2 FYEKMQ (reference sequence). The length of the CDR3 is 14 residues. Trimming removed 5 bases from V and 1 base from J, with 12 bases in between. CDR3: CASSLTPGSYEQYF. In DNA, the CDR3 is TGTGCCAGCAGCCTTACTCCGGGTTCCTACGAGCAGTACTTC.

The chain couples TRBV28 to TRBJ1-2; D not resolved. The CDR3 length is 13 residues. The V gene's germline CDR1 is MDHEN and CDR2 SYDVKM. The V gene lost 4 bases and the J gene lost 4 bases, with 10 bases spanning the gap. CDR3 coding DNA: TGTGCCAGCAGTTGGGAGAGTTCCTATGGCTACACCTTC. Protein sequence: CASSWESSYGYTF.

This chain connects TRBV7-8 to TRBJ2-7; 8 positions match TRBD1. Germline V gene lookup returns CDR1 SGHVS and CDR2 FQNEAQ. V gave up 1 base and J gave up 2 bases; unmatched junction bases: 7. This CDR3 comprises 16 residues. The CDR3 loop reads CASSLDPAGQAYEQYF. The DNA for the CDR3 is TGTGCCAGCAGCTTAGACCCCGCGGGACAGGCCTACGAGCAGTACTTC.

The genes are TRBV6-4 and TRBJ2-2, with D perhaps matching TRBD1 (6 bases). In germline, CDR1 is MRHNA, CDR2 SNTAGT. This CDR3 contains 13 residues. Trimming took 7 bases from V and 1 from J, leaving 7 bases between them. CDR3 nucleotides: TGTGCCAGCAAGGGACAGAACACCGGGGAGCTGTTTTTT. It yields the protein CASKGQNTGELFF.

V usage is TRBV7-9 and J usage is TRBJ1-5, with 10 nucleotides matching TRBD1. V trimming: 4 bases; J trimming: 6 bases; junction bases outside the gene matches: 3. Germline CDR1 and CDR2: SEHNR and FQNEAQ (reference sequence). This CDR3 spans 14 amino acids. CDR3 nucleotides: TGTGCCAGCAGCTCGGGACAGGGGTCTCAGCCCCAGCATTTT. Translating gives CASSSGQGSQPQHF.

Turning to this clone: Other nucleotide sequences from this sample produce the same CDR3. The rearrangement uses TRBV5-1 and TRBJ1-2; D unclear. From germline, CDR1 is SGHRS and CDR2 YFSETQ. This CDR3 contains 12 residues. The V gene lost 0 bases and the J gene lost 4 bases, with 4 bases spanning the gap. The CDR3 reads CASSLEGYGYTF. CDR3 sequence (DNA): TGCGCCAGCAGCTTGGAAGGCTATGGCTACACCTTC.

This clone has only one observation. This chain uses TRBV7-9 with TRBJ2-7; 7 bases fit TRBD2. This CDR3 has 14 residues. V was clipped by 5 bases and J by 2 bases; unmatched bases: 6. CDR1 and CDR2 (germline): SEHNR, FQNEAQ (reference sequence). The CDR3 coding sequence is TGTGCCAGCAGCCCCCCCGCGGGAGCCTACGAGCAGTACTTC. This sequence encodes CASSPPAGAYEQYF.

The CDR3 DNA is TGTGCCACCAGCAGGGCCGGGACTAGCGGGAGGAACTACGAGCAGTACTTC. Translated, it gives CATSRAGTSGRNYEQYF. This chain links TRBV15 with TRBJ2-7, with TRBD2 matching 15 bases. Trimming cost V 3 bases and J 3 bases; bases outside gene matches: 6. The CDR3 totals 17 residues. Germline values: CDR1 LNHNV, CDR2 YYDKDF (reference sequence).

J is TRBJ2-3 and V is TRBV19; D may be TRBD2 (6 bases). Germline CDR1 and CDR2: LNHDA and SQIVND (reference sequence). CDR3 length: 16 residues. V was shortened by 4 bases and J by 0 bases, with 14 bases between the two germline ends. The CDR3 coding sequence is TGTGCCAGTAGTACGCGGGACCTCACTAGCACAGATACGCAGTATTTT. As protein: CASSTRDLTSTDTQYF.

V usage is TRBV2 and J usage is TRBJ1-2; no clear D. The V gene's germline CDR1 is SNHLY and CDR2 FYNNEI. This CDR3 has 13 residues. Trimming took off 2 bases at V and 8 bases at J, with 12 bases between the two ends. The CDR3 DNA is TGTGCCAGCAGTGAACAATGGGGAGAAGGCTACACCTTC. It translates to CASSEQWGEGYTF.

The chain has TRBV28 and TRBJ1-1, with unresolved D. The germline V gene encodes CDR1 MDHEN and CDR2 SYDVKM. Trimming took off 5 bases at V and 5 bases at J, with 9 bases between the two ends. This CDR3 has 12 residues. For the CDR3, the DNA is TGTGCCAGCAGTATGATGGGGACTGAAGCTTTCTTT. This codes for CASSMMGTEAFF. Complete variable domain (other parts from reference TRBV28 and TRBJ1-1): DVKVTQSSRYLVKRTGEKVFLECVQDMDHENMFWYRQDPGLGLRLIYFSYDVKMKEKGDIPEGYSVSREKKERFSLILESASTNQTSMYLCASSMMGTEAFFGQGTRLTVV.

This chain uses TRBV13 with TRBJ2-7; a weak D match, TRBD2 (6 bases). V was pared by 5 bases and J by 5 bases, with 19 bases between. Germline CDR1 and CDR2: PRHDT and FYEKMQ (reference sequence). This CDR3 has 15 residues. The CDR3 here is CASSPPEGKRDEQYF. CDR3 in DNA: TGTGCCAGCAGCCCTCCGGAGGGGAAACGGGACGAGCAGTACTTC.

This clone is a singleton in its sample. This rearrangement joins TRBV5-1 to TRBJ1-2, with D tentatively TRBD1 (5 bases). V was pared by 4 bases and J by 8 bases, with 15 bases between. The V gene's germline CDR1 is SGHRS and CDR2 YFSETQ. The length of the CDR3 is 13 residues. CDR3 DNA sequence: TGCGCCAGCAGCCGCGGCGGGGCAGAGGGCTACACCTTC. It encodes CASSRGGAEGYTF.

The gene calls are TRBV10-3 and TRBJ1-2; 8 positions match TRBD1. This CDR3 has 17 amino acids. V was clipped by 3 bases and J by 0 bases; unmatched bases: 9. Germline CDR1 reads ENHRY; CDR2 reads SYGVKD. CDR3 nucleotide sequence: TGTGCCATCAGTGATAATAGGGGACAGGAATCTAACTATGGCTACACCTTC. This gives the protein CAISDNRGQESNYGYTF.

DNA for the CDR3: TGTGCCAGCAGCTTCGGCGCTCAAGAGACCCAGTACTTC. Amino acid sequence: CASSFGAQETQYF. This chain uses TRBV5-6 with TRBJ2-5; D is unclear. Trimming took off 2 bases at V and 2 bases at J, with 7 bases between the two ends. CDR1 SGHDT and CDR2 YYEEEE come from the germline V gene. This CDR3 is built from 13 residues.

V is TRBV29-1 and J is TRBJ2-7; no clear D. With 5 bases removed from V and 3 bases from J, the gap between germline ends came to 11 bases. The CDR3 has 12 residues. Germline V gene lookup returns CDR1 SQVTM and CDR2 ANQGSEA. CDR3 DNA sequence: TGCAGCGTTAAGACGGGCCACTACGAGCAGTACTTC. Its protein is CSVKTGHYEQYF.

The chain recombines TRBV4-1 with TRBJ2-7; 9 bases are shared with TRBD2. This CDR3 spans 16 amino acids. From germline, CDR1 is MGHRA and CDR2 YSYEKL. The J segment lost 3 bases and the V segment lost 2 bases, leaving 8 bases of the junction unmatched. DNA for the CDR3: TGCGCCAGCAGCCAATTCGTCGCTAGCGGGATCTACGAGCAGTACTTC. As protein: CASSQFVASGIYEQYF.

This clone was found once. The chain joins TRBV19 to TRBJ1-2; D uncertain. Trimming shortened V by 1 base and J by 3 bases, and 12 bases separated the two germline ends. The CDR3 totals 15 residues. Germline V gene lookup returns CDR1 LNHDA and CDR2 SQIVND (reference sequence). CDR3 in DNA: TGTGCCAGTAGTATAGGGTACCCAGCTTACTATGGCTACACCTTC. Its protein is CASSIGYPAYYGYTF.